One sample yielded the 11 T cell receptor beta chains listed below, sequenced in a study of T cell responses to AZD1222 COVID-19 vaccine. Using immunoSEQ multiplex PCR, the repertoire was profiled, and TCRdb retains in-frame clones only, with some absent. This sample has tens of thousands of clones, with 65% to 90% found just once. Source: peripheral blood, taken on day 0 of AZD1222 vaccination. These receptors originate from an adult in good health.

The V gene is TRBV6-1, the J gene TRBJ2-7; TRBD2 agrees at 9 bases. Germline CDR1 MNHNS, CDR2 SASEGT. The CDR3 loop spans 16 amino acids. The J segment lost 3 bases and the V segment lost 0 bases, leaving 6 bases of the junction unmatched. The CDR3 loop reads CASSEALAGAFYEQYF. The CDR3 DNA reads as TGTGCCAGCAGTGAAGCCTTAGCGGGGGCCTTCTACGAGCAGTACTTC.

The J gene is TRBJ1-1, the V gene TRBV7-8, with TRBD1 identical over 8 bases. The CDR3 length is 17 residues. Germline V gives CDR1 SGHVS, CDR2 FQNEAQ. With V trimmed by 5 bases and J by 4 bases, 15 bases remained unmatched. CDR3 nucleotide sequence: TGTGCCAGCAGCCGGAGTGTCACGCGACAGGGGTTCACTGAAGCTTTCTTT. It yields the protein CASSRSVTRQGFTEAFF.

The V and J genes are TRBV2 and TRBJ1-5, with D possibly TRBD1 on 6 matching bases. Germline values: CDR1 SNHLY, CDR2 FYNNEI. Trimming shortened V by 6 bases and J by 4 bases, and 16 bases separated the two germline ends. The CDR3 is 15 residues long. CDR3 protein: CASREVGGANQPQHF. DNA of the CDR3: TGTGCCAGCAGGGAGGTGGGGGGCGCTAATCAGCCCCAGCATTTT.

This rearrangement joins TRBV7-2 to TRBJ2-1; D gene unclear. Trimming removed 1 base at V and 7 bases at J, with 8 bases between. Germline CDR1 is SGHTA and CDR2 is FQGNSA. The CDR3 runs 13 residues. CDR3 bases: TGTGCCAGCAGCTTAGGATCATGGAATGAGCAGTTCTTC. This sequence encodes CASSLGSWNEQFF. The full variable domain, rest sourced from reference TRBV7-2 and TRBJ2-1, is GAGVSQSPSNKVTEKGKDVELRCDPISGHTALYWYRQSLGQGLEFLIYFQGNSAPDKSGLPSDRFSAERTGGSVSTLTIQRTQQEDSAVYLCASSLGSWNEQFFGPGTRLTVL.

The rearrangement joins TRBV5-1 to TRBJ2-2, with TRBD2 matching over 11 bases. CDR3 length equals 16 residues. CDR1 is SGHRS and CDR2 is YFSETQ in the germline V gene. The junction had 10 bases not matched to a gene; V was cut back by 6 bases and J by 6 bases. The CDR3 nucleotides are TGCGCCAGCACCCGACTAGCGGGAAACCAACCCGGGGAGCTGTTTTTT. Translation gives CASTRLAGNQPGELFF.

The V call is TRBV27, the J call TRBJ2-1, with a tentative D call TRBD1 (5 bases). Germline values: CDR1 MNHEY, CDR2 SMNVEV (reference sequence). This CDR3 region has 12 residues. V was clipped by 5 bases and J by 8 bases, with 10 bases between them. The CDR3 sequence is CASSPSGYEQFF. CDR3 coding DNA: TGTGCCAGCAGTCCATCAGGGTATGAGCAGTTCTTC.

The chain carries TRBV5-5 and TRBJ1-4, with a tentative D call TRBD1 (6 bases). V lost 4 bases and J lost 8, with 15 bases in between. This CDR3 is 14 amino acids long. The germline gives CDR1 SGHKS, CDR2 YYEKEE (reference sequence). The CDR3 bases are TGTGCCAGCAGCCGGACTCAAGGGGGAGAAAAACTGTTTTTT. Protein: CASSRTQGGEKLFF.

This clone has a handful of counts. The chain combines TRBV6-5 with TRBJ1-3; TRBD1 agrees at 10 bases. Germline lookup yields CDR1 MNHEY and CDR2 SVGAGI. The V gene end was trimmed by 6 bases and the J gene end by 5 bases; junction bases not matched to a gene: 7. CDR3 length: 15 residues. The CDR3 reads CASSPDRGLRNTIYF. Written as DNA, the CDR3 is TGTGCCAGCAGCCCCGACAGGGGGCTGAGAAACACCATATATTTT.

V usage is TRBV6-2 or TRBV6-3 and J usage is TRBJ2-7; 13 nucleotides agree with TRBD2. The V gene's germline CDR1 is MNHEY and CDR2 SVGEGT. The CDR3 totals 20 residues. V gave up 0 bases and J gave up 0 bases; unmatched junction bases: 11. CDR3 protein: CASSYSSRLAGGYISYEQYF. For the CDR3, the DNA is TGTGCCAGCAGTTACTCGAGTAGACTAGCGGGAGGCTACATCTCCTACGAGCAGTACTTC.

Points on this clone: One end of the junction does not line up with germline, which may come from a read error. This rearrangement joins TRBV6-4 to TRBJ1-1, with D perhaps matching TRBD1 (5 bases). The length of the CDR3 is 11 residues. Germline loops: CDR1 MRHNA, CDR2 SNTAGT. The CDR3 coding sequence is TGTGCCAGCAGTGACTCGATAGTGACAGTCTTT. Protein: CASSDSIVTVF.

V usage is TRBV5-1 and J usage is TRBJ2-5; 8 bases fit TRBD1. The CDR3 spans 14 residues. The trim removed 5 bases at V and 4 bases at J, leaving 7 bases unmatched. CDR1 and CDR2 (germline): SGHRS, YFSETQ. The DNA of the CDR3 is TGCGCCAGCAGTTCTGGGGGGACAGGAGAGACCCAGTACTTC. It encodes CASSSGGTGETQYF. The whole variable domain, remainder taken from reference TRBV5-1 and TRBJ2-5, is KAGVTQTPRYLIKTRGQQVTLSCSPISGHRSVSWYQQTPGQGLQFLFEYFSETQRNKGNFPGRFSGRQFSNSRSEMNVSTLELGDSALYLCASSSGGTGETQYFGPGTRLLVL.